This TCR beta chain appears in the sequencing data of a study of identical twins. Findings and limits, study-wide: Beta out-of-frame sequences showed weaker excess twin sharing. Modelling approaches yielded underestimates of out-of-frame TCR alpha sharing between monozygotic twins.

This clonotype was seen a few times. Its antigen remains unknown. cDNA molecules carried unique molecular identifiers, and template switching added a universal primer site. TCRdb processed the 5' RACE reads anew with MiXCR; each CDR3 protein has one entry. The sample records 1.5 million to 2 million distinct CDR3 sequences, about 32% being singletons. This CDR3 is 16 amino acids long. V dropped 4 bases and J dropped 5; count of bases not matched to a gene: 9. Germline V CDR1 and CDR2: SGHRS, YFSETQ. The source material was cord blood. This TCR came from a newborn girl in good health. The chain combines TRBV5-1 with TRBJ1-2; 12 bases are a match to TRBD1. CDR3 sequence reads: CASSLPRDRGLYGYTF. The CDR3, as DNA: TGCGCCAGCAGCCTCCCCCGGGACAGGGGGCTGTATGGCTACACCTTC.